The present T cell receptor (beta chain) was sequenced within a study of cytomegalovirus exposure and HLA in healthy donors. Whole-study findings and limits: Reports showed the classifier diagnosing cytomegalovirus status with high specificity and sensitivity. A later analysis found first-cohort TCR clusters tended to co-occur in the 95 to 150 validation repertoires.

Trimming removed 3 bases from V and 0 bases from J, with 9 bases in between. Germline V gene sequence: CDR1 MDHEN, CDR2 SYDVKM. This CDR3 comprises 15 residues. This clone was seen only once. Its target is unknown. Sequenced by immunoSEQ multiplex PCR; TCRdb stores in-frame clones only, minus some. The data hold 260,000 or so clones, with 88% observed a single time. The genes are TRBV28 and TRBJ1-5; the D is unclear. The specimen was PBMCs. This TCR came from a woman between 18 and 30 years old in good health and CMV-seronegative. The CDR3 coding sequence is TGTGCCAGCAGTTTGGTCGGGGATAGCAATCAGCCCCAGCATTTT. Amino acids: CASSLVGDSNQPQHF. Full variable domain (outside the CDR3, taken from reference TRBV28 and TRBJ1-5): DVKVTQSSRYLVKRTGEKVFLECVQDMDHENMFWYRQDPGLGLRLIYFSYDVKMKEKGDIPEGYSVSREKKERFSLILESASTNQTSMYLCASSLVGDSNQPQHFGDGTRLSIL.